Shown below are 21 T cell receptor beta chains from a single sample sequenced in a study of cytomegalovirus exposure and HLA in healthy donors. Vbeta (60) and Jbeta (13) primers were used in the PCR. Libraries were prepared by immunoSEQ multiplex PCR; TCRdb keeps only in-frame clonotypes and omits some of them. The sample has 140,000 to 150,000 clones. Sequenced sample: PBMCs. These receptors all come from a woman aged 50 to 65 in good health and CMV-seronegative.

The gene calls are TRBV29-1 and TRBJ2-5; D may be TRBD2 (5 bases). V lost 7 bases and J 5 bases, leaving 17 bases between the germline ends. CDR1 is SQVTM and CDR2 is ANQGSEA in the germline V gene. This CDR3 has 13 amino acids. In nucleotides, the CDR3 is TGCAGCGCCGACCCCGGGGTAGGGGAGACCCAGTACTTC. Translated, it gives CSADPGVGETQYF.

The chain has TRBV7-2 and TRBJ2-7; TRBD1 agrees at 7 bases. This CDR3 region has 14 residues. Germline V lookup: CDR1 SGHTA, CDR2 FQGNSA. V lost 1 base, J lost 5 bases, and 5 bases stayed unmatched. The CDR3 is CASSLVTGRNEQYF. CDR3 bases: TGTGCCAGCAGCTTAGTGACAGGGAGAAACGAGCAGTACTTC.

The V and J genes are TRBV7-2 and TRBJ1-2; 7 bases agree with TRBD1. Germline CDR1 reads SGHTA; CDR2 reads FQGNSA. The CDR3 spans 15 residues. Losses at the gene ends were 5 bases for V and 0 bases for J; bases not matched to a gene: 6. CDR3 sequence: CASSLRQGANYGYTF. The CDR3 DNA reads as TGTGCCAGCAGCCTCCGACAGGGAGCTAACTATGGCTACACCTTC.

The chain employs TRBV7-3 and TRBJ2-2; D is uncertain. Germline values: CDR1 SGHTA, CDR2 FQGTGA. The CDR3 length is 16 residues. The V gene lost 5 bases and the J gene lost 7 bases, with 20 bases spanning the gap. The CDR3 is CASSPSGLYSLGELFF. CDR3 sequence (DNA): TGTGCCAGCAGCCCTTCGGGTCTATACTCGCTCGGGGAGCTGTTTTTT. The full variable domain, with the rest looked up from reference TRBV7-3 and TRBJ2-2, is GAGVSQTPSNKVTEKGKYVELRCDPISGHTALYWYRQSLGQGPEFLIYFQGTGAADDSGLPNDRFFAVRPEGSVSTLKIQRTERGDSAVYLCASSPSGLYSLGELFFGEGSRLTVL.

J is TRBJ1-5 and V is TRBV21-1. TRBV21-1 is a known pseudogene. The CDR3 contains 15 residues. The CDR3 spells CASSGRGGRNQPQHF. CDR3 DNA: TGTGCCAGCAGCGGGCGCGGGGGACGCAATCAGCCCCAGCATTTT.

The chain is built from TRBV28 and TRBJ2-1, with 7 bases aligning to TRBD2. The V segment lost 4 bases and the J segment 5 bases; nucleotides outside the gene matches: 11. The germline V gene encodes CDR1 MDHEN and CDR2 SYDVKM. The CDR3 consists of 16 residues. In DNA form, the CDR3 reads TGTGCCAGCAGTTGGCCGGGAGGCCCCCCGGACAATGAGCAGTTCTTC. This codes for CASSWPGGPPDNEQFF.

The rearrangement links TRBV27 to TRBJ2-7, with D perhaps TRBD1 (6 bases). The V end lost 2 bases, the J end lost 3 bases, and 14 bases lay between the germline ends. The CDR3 covers 15 residues. The germline V gene has CDR1 MNHEY and CDR2 SMNVEV (reference sequence). CDR3 in amino acids: CASSLTGTPNYEQYF. As DNA, the CDR3 is TGTGCCAGCAGTTTAACAGGGACCCCAAACTACGAGCAGTACTTC.

V usage is TRBV7-9 and J usage is TRBJ1-1; 10 nucleotides line up with TRBD1. The CDR3 extends over 15 amino acids. The germline gives CDR1 SEHNR, CDR2 FQNEAQ (reference sequence). The V gene end was trimmed by 0 bases and the J gene end by 6 bases; junction bases not matched to a gene: 4. Written as DNA, the CDR3 is TGTGCCAGCAGCTTAGCCGGGACAGGGGACCCTGAAGCTTTCTTT. This translates into CASSLAGTGDPEAFF.

The gene calls are TRBV30 and TRBJ2-1, with a possible D match to TRBD1 (5 bases). Germline values: CDR1 GTSNPN, CDR2 SVGIG (reference sequence). V lost 2 bases to trimming and J lost 7 bases, with 15 bases between them. The CDR3 is 14 amino acids. The CDR3 nucleotides are TGTGCCTGGAGTCGTGGGGCAAAGGGAAATGAGCAGTTCTTC. Translated, it gives CAWSRGAKGNEQFF.

CDR3 in DNA: TGTGCCAGCAGTTACTCGACCAGGGACAAAAAACTGTTTTTT. This encodes CASSYSTRDKKLFF. The chain employs TRBV6-5 and TRBJ1-4; weak D call: TRBD1 (6 bases). In germline, CDR1 is MNHEY, CDR2 SVGAGI. CDR3 length: 14 amino acids. Trimming removed 0 bases at V and 9 bases at J, with 11 bases between.

This chain uses TRBV19 with TRBJ2-7, with unresolved D. The CDR3 spans 13 residues. The germline CDR1 and CDR2 sequences are LNHDA and SQIVND (reference sequence). Trimming shortened V by 0 bases and J by 4 bases, and 7 bases separated the two germline ends. Written as DNA, the CDR3 is TGTGCCAGTAGTATAGAGATCGGGTACGAGCAGTACTTC. Translating gives CASSIEIGYEQYF. Full variable domain (outside the CDR3, taken from reference TRBV19 and TRBJ2-7): DGGITQSPKYLFRKEGQNVTLSCEQNLNHDAMYWYRQDPGQGLRLIYYSQIVNDFQKGDIAEGYSVSREKKESFPLTVTSAQKNPTAFYLCASSIEIGYEQYFGPGTRLTVT.

CDR3 residues: CASSQGYIGAMNTEAFF. CDR3 nucleotide sequence: TGTGCCAGCAGCCAAGGCTACATAGGGGCGATGAACACTGAAGCTTTCTTT. The chain couples TRBV14 to TRBJ1-1; tentative D call: TRBD1 (5 bases). The CDR3 spans 17 residues. Trimming stripped 1 base from V and 0 bases from J, with 15 bases between. Germline assignment: CDR1 SGHDN and CDR2 FVKESK. The whole variable domain, remainder taken from reference TRBV14 and TRBJ1-1, is EAGVTQFPSHSVIEKGQTVTLRCDPISGHDNLYWYRRVMGKEIKFLLHFVKESKQDESGMPNNRFLAERTGGTYSTLKVQPAELEDSGVYFCASSQGYIGAMNTEAFFGQGTRLTVV.

The J gene is TRBJ2-3, the V gene TRBV9, with 7 bases lining up with TRBD2. J was trimmed by 5 bases and V by 0 bases; bases with no gene match: 3. The CDR3 loop spans 14 amino acids. Germline CDR1 is SGDLS and CDR2 is YYNGEE. CDR3 amino acids: CASSVDGRQDTQYF. The CDR3 DNA is TGTGCCAGCAGCGTAGACGGGAGGCAAGATACGCAGTATTTT.

The chain employs TRBV18 and TRBJ2-3; 7 bases map to TRBD1. Unmatched junction bases numbered 3, after V lost 8 bases and J lost 1 base. The CDR3 extends over 13 amino acids. Germline V lookup: CDR1 KGHSH, CDR2 LQKENI. The CDR3 sequence: CASKGAGTDTQYF. The CDR3, as DNA: TGTGCCAGCAAGGGGGCAGGCACAGATACGCAGTATTTT.

This chain connects TRBV28 to TRBJ2-7; 7 bases agree with TRBD1. In germline, CDR1 is MDHEN, CDR2 SYDVKM. The CDR3 length is 16 residues. The junction had 14 bases not matched to a gene; V was cut back by 4 bases and J by 5 bases. CDR3 in DNA: TGTGCCAGCAGTTCCTTCCCGACAGGGCCCCTACACGAGCAGTACTTC. Its translation is CASSSFPTGPLHEQYF.

The J gene is TRBJ2-5, the V gene TRBV9; D is perhaps TRBD1 (7 bases). The DNA end favors TRBJ2-7, so the J call may be wrong. The CDR3 is 15 amino acids. Germline CDR1 reads SGDLS; CDR2 reads YYNGEE. The CDR3 sequence is CASSVSTGEAYEQYF. For the CDR3, the DNA is TGTGCCAGCAGCGTCTCAACAGGGGAGGCCTACGAGCAGTACTTC.

V usage is TRBV4-2 and J usage is TRBJ2-3, with TRBD1 identical over 11 bases. V lost 1 base to trimming and J lost 5 bases; unmatched junction nucleotides: 5. From germline, CDR1 is LGHNA and CDR2 YNFKEQ. The CDR3 is 16 residues long. The CDR3 DNA reads as TGTGCCAGCAGCCAAGCCGGGACAGGGGGTCAAGATACGCAGTATTTT. Translating it yields CASSQAGTGGQDTQYF.

The V call is TRBV5-4, the J call TRBJ2-2, with a weak D call TRBD2 (5 bases). From germline, CDR1 is SGHNT and CDR2 YYREEE (reference sequence). The CDR3 consists of 16 residues. V was pared by 0 bases and J by 1 base, with 10 bases between. The CDR3 nucleotides read TGTGCCAGCAGCTTGGGGGCTAGCATGAACACCGGGGAGCTGTTTTTT. Protein sequence: CASSLGASMNTGELFF.

The V and J genes are TRBV7-2 and TRBJ1-1; a weak D match, TRBD1 (5 bases). CDR3 size: 18 residues. V dropped 3 bases and J dropped 6 bases, with 26 bases sitting between them. CDR1 SGHTA and CDR2 FQGNSA come from the germline V gene. CDR3 amino acids: CASSFLNSAGGGSAEAFF. In DNA form, the CDR3 reads TGTGCCAGCAGCTTTTTAAACAGTGCCGGTGGGGGGTCGGCTGAAGCTTTCTTT.

The rearrangement joins TRBV7-9 to TRBJ2-7; D may be TRBD2 (7 bases). The germline CDR1 and CDR2 sequences are SEHNR and FQNEAQ (reference sequence). V was cut by 5 bases and J by 2 bases, with 13 bases left in between. The CDR3 contains 14 residues. This CDR3 reads CASSLAGAAYEQYF. The CDR3, as DNA: TGTGCCAGCAGCCTCGCGGGGGCCGCCTACGAGCAGTACTTC.

J is TRBJ1-4 and V is TRBV15; TRBD1 agrees at 7 bases. Germline V gives CDR1 LNHNV, CDR2 YYDKDF (reference sequence). The CDR3 length is 16 residues. V was pared by 3 bases and J by 0 bases, with 4 bases of the junction left unmatched. CDR3 bases: TGTGCCACCAGCAGGGAGCAGGGGGCAACTAATGAAAAACTGTTTTTT. Translating it yields CATSREQGATNEKLFF. The full variable domain, its missing parts supplied by reference TRBV15 and TRBJ1-4, is DAMVIQNPRYQVTQFGKPVTLSCSQTLNHNVMYWYQQKSSQAPKLLFHYYDKDFNNEADTPDNFQSRRPNTSFCFLDIRSPGLGDTAMYLCATSREQGATNEKLFFGSGTQLSVL.